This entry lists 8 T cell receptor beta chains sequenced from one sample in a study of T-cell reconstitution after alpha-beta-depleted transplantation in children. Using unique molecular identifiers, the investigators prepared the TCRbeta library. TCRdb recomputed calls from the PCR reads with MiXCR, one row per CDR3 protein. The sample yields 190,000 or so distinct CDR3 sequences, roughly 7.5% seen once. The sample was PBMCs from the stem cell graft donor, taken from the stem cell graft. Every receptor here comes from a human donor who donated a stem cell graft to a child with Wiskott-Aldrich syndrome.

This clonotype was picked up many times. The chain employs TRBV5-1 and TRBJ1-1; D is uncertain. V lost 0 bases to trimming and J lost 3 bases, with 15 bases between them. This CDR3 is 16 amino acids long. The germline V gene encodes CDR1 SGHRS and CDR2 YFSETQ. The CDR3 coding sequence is TGCGCCAGCAGCTTGGTGGGTCCCGCGGTATACACTGAAGCTTTCTTT. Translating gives CASSLVGPAVYTEAFF.

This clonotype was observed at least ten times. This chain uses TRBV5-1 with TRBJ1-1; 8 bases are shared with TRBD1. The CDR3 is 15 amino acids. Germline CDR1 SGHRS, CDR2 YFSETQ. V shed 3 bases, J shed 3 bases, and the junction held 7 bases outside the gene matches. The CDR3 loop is CASSYLSRGHTEAFF. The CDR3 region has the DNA TGCGCCAGCAGCTACTTAAGCAGGGGGCACACTGAAGCTTTCTTT.

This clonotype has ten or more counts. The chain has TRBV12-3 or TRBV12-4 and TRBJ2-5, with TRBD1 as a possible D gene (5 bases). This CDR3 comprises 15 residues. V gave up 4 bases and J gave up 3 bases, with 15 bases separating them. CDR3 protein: CASSYRRQGKETQYF. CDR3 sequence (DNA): TGTGCCAGCAGTTATCGCCGGCAGGGAAAAGAGACCCAGTACTTC.

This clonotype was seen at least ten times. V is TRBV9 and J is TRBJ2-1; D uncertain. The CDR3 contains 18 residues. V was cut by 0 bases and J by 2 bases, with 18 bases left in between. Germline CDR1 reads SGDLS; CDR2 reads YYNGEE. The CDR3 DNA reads TGTGCCAGCAGCGTAGCCCCTATCGGCTTCACACCCTACAATGAGCAGTTCTTC. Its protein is CASSVAPIGFTPYNEQFF.

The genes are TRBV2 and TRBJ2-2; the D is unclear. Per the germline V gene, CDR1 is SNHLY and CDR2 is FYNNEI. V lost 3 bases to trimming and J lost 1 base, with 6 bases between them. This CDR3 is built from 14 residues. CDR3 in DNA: TGTGCCAGCAGTGACCGACGGAACACCGGGGAGCTGTTTTTT. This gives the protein CASSDRRNTGELFF.

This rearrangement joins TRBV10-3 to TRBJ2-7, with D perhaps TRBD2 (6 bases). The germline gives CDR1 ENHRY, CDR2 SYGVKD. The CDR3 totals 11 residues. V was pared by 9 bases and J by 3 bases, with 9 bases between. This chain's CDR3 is CAIGTFYEQYF. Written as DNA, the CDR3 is TGTGCCATTGGGACTTTCTACGAGCAGTACTTC.

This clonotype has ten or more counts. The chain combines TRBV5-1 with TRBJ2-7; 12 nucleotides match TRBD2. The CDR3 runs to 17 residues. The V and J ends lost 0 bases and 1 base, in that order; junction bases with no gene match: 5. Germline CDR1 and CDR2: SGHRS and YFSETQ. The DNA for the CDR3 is TGCGCCAGCAGCTTGGAGCTAGCGGGAGGGGATTCCTACGAGCAGTACTTC. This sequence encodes CASSLELAGGDSYEQYF. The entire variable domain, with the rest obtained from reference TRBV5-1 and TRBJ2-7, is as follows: KAGVTQTPRYLIKTRGQQVTLSCSPISGHRSVSWYQQTPGQGLQFLFEYFSETQRNKGNFPGRFSGRQFSNSRSEMNVSTLELGDSALYLCASSLELAGGDSYEQYFGPGTRLTVT.

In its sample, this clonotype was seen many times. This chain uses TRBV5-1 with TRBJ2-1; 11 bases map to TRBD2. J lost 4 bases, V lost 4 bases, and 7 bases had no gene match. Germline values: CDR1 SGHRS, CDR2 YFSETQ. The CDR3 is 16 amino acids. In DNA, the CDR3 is TGCGCCAGCAGCCCAGTGACTAGCGGGGTTTACAATGAGCAGTTCTTC. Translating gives CASSPVTSGVYNEQFF.